A selection of T cell receptor beta chains follows, all from one sample in a study of T-cell reconstitution after alpha-beta-depleted transplantation in children. TCRdb independently ran MiXCR on the PCR reads; one entry per CDR3 protein. The sample lists roughly 790,000 distinct CDR3 sequences, around 15% occurring once. Sequenced here: PBMCs, mostly from graft donor cells, sampled 360 days after TCRalphabeta/CD19-depleted stem cell transplant. Source of these receptors: a male patient aged 10-17 years who had a stem cell transplant for acute lymphoblastic leukemia, so the T cells may come from the graft donor. Both conserved end residues are part of each CDR3. Each record gives: clone size, V gene, CDR3 protein. Only part of the rows carry a size: once, few, many, or a class if the clone is expanded.

.,TRBV2,CASDVRESDTQYF
few,TRBV5-1,CASSLAQPYSPYEQYF
.,TRBV2,CAVVRSRSGNTIYF
.,TRBV3-1,CASSRRDGHTDTQYF
.,TRBV2,CASSGDWRRETQYF
.,TRBV7-9,CASSLTLAAYEQYF
few,TRBV12-3/TRBV12-4,CASSPSQGLGGYTF
few,TRBV4-1,CASRNITGRGTKNIQYF
.,TRBV15,CATSTEGVARNEQFF
.,TRBV10-3,CAISGGLGIYEQYF
.,TRBV7-2,CASSPTGGVTEAFF
.,TRBV18,CASSLTLDYEQYF
many,TRBV7-8,CASSRRTDEKLFF
once,TRBV6-4,CASSIAGRSYNEQFF
few,TRBV6-1,CATRIDRGGNQPQHF
few,TRBV7-3,CASSPNGRGYNEQFF
few,TRBV7-9,CASSLRRERDSPLHF
.,TRBV28,CASSSAIVQGENGYTF
few,TRBV5-1,CASRIAGVTNGGEQFF
many,TRBV5-1,CASLSGNPPYEQYF
many,TRBV7-9,CASSLTAGGPKNEQFF
few,TRBV9,CASSLSLSNTEAFF
few,TRBV29-1,CSVVRSQGGEQYF
few,TRBV7-9,CASSLPGYYEQYF
.,TRBV19,CASSIGPREQFF
many,TRBV7-9,CASSFHSYEQYF
few,TRBV4-2,CASSQDGGARSGELFF
few,TRBV4-1,CASSPGFGRELNTEAFF
few,TRBV12-3/TRBV12-4,CASSSRQGQPQHF
.,TRBV5-1,CASSLAWGGGYTF
many,TRBV29-1,CSVLAGNNEKLFF
once,TRBV7-9,CASSFPGGPWEQFF
.,TRBV2,CASTPDPSSYNEQFF
many,TRBV29-1,CSVPGGGNEQFF
.,TRBV12-3/TRBV12-4,CASSRTSHEQYF